A selection of T cell receptor beta chains follows, all from one sample in a study of shared clonotypes between healthy human individuals. Assay used: immunoSEQ multiplex PCR; TCRdb lists only in-frame clones, some missing. The sample consists of some 380,000 clones, about 97% of them appearing once. Sequenced sample: memory CD8+ T cells sorted from blood. Receptors were obtained from a man aged 30-40 years in good health. Each CDR3 is given with its conserved first and last residue. D genes are given only for firm matches. Clone size is not always given. Where it is, it says once, few, many or a class for expanded clones.

v_gene	d_gene	abundance	j_gene	CDR3aa	CDR3nt
TRBV19	-	-	TRBJ2-1	CASSTGTPTYNEQFF	TGTGCCAGTAGTACCGGGACGCCCACCTACAATGAGCAGTTCTTC
TRBV6-6	TRBD1	-	TRBJ2-7	CASSRQGSGYEQYF	TGTGCCAGCAGTCGACAGGGATCCGGCTACGAGCAGTACTTC
TRBV6-5	-	-	TRBJ2-3	CASSYSGSPTDTQYF	TGTGCCAGCAGTTACTCCGGGAGTCCCACAGATACGCAGTATTTT
TRBV10-3	TRBD2	-	TRBJ2-2	CATRGTSGNTGELFF	TGTGCCACGCGAGGGACTAGCGGGAACACCGGGGAGCTGTTTTTT
TRBV4-1	-	-	TRBJ2-1	CASSPNPRRSSGNEQFF	TGCGCCAGCAGCCCGAACCCTCGGAGATCATCAGGCAATGAGCAGTTCTTC
TRBV2	TRBD1	-	TRBJ1-4	CASSGGTGVGEKLFF	TGTGCCAGCAGTGGGGGGACAGGGGTTGGCGAAAAACTGTTTTTT
TRBV6-6	TRBD1	-	TRBJ1-2	CASSYLPDRAIHGYTF	TGTGCCAGCAGTTACCTACCGGACAGGGCGATCCATGGCTACACCTTC
TRBV27	-	-	TRBJ1-2	CASSLSAANYGYTF	TGTGCCAGCAGTTTGTCTGCGGCTAACTATGGCTACACCTTC
TRBV7-6	TRBD2	-	TRBJ2-1	CASSLGTSGSNEQFF	TGTGCCAGCAGCTTAGGGACTAGCGGGAGCAATGAGCAGTTCTTC
TRBV27	-	-	TRBJ1-3	CASSLNAGNTIYF	TGTGCCAGCAGTTTGAACGCCGGAAACACCATATATTTT
TRBV29-1	-	-	TRBJ2-5	CSVERERLQETQYF	TGCAGCGTTGAAAGGGAGCGCCTCCAAGAGACCCAGTACTTC
TRBV9	-	-	TRBJ2-5	CASSRAAQETQYF	TGTGCCAGCAGCCGGGCAGCTCAAGAGACCCAGTACTTC
TRBV5-1	-	-	TRBJ1-1	CASSPSGLNTEAFF	TGCGCCAGCAGCCCGTCGGGGCTGAACACTGAAGCTTTCTTT
TRBV30	TRBD1	-	TRBJ1-4	CAWSLTGSNEKLFF	TGTGCCTGGAGTTTGACAGGGAGTAATGAAAAACTGTTTTTT
TRBV5-1	-	-	TRBJ1-1	CASSLGTEAFF	TGCGCCAGCAGCTTAGGGACTGAAGCTTTCTTT
TRBV4-1	TRBD1	-	TRBJ2-3	CASSHGQGNSDTQYF	TGCGCCAGCAGCCACGGACAGGGGAACTCAGATACGCAGTATTTT
TRBV28	TRBD1	few	TRBJ2-7	CASSLSGRQGADEQYF	TGTGCCAGCAGTTTATCCGGGCGCCAGGGGGCCGACGAGCAGTACTTC
TRBV5-5	-	-	TRBJ1-1	CASSFMPGLNTEAFF	TGTGCCAGCAGCTTCATGCCCGGACTGAACACTGAAGCTTTCTTT